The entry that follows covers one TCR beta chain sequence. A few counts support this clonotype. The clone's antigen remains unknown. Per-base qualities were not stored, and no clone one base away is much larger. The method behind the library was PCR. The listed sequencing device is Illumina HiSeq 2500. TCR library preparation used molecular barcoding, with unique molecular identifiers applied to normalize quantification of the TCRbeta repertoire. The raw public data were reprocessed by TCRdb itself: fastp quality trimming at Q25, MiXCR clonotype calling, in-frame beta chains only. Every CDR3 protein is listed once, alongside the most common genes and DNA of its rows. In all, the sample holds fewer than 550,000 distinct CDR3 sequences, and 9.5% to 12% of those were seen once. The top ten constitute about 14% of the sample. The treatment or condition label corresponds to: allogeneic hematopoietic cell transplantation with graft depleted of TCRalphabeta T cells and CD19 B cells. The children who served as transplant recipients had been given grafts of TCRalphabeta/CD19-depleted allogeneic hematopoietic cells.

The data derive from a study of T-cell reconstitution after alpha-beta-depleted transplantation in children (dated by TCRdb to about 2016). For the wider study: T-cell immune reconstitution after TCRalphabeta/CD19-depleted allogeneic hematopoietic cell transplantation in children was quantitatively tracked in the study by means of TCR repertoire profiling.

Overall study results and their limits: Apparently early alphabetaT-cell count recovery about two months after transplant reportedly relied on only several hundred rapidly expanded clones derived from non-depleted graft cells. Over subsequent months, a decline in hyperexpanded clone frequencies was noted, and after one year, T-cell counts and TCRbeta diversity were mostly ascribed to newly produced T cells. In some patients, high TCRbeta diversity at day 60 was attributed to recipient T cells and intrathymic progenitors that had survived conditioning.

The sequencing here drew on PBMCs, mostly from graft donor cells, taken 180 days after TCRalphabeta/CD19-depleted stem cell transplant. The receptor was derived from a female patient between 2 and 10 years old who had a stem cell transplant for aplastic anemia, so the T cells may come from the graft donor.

The DNA sequence reads TGTGCCACCAGTGCCGGGGGGGATCAGCCCCAGCATTTT. Its protein product is CATSAGGDQPQHF. The sequence is built from TRBV24-1 and TRBJ1-5; the D segment could be TRBD1, given 5 matching bases. The CDR1 and CDR2 encoded by the germline V gene are KGHDR and SFDVKD. The germline ends are 9 bases apart after V is trimmed by 5 bases and J by 5 bases. The CDR3 holds 13 amino acids from the cysteine to the phenylalanine. The entry retains the CDR3 DNA only, 39 bases that are in frame from base 1.